Shown below are 8 T cell receptor beta chains from a single sample sequenced in a study of T-cell reconstitution after alpha-beta-depleted transplantation in children. It was with unique molecular identifiers that the TCRbeta library was prepared. MiXCR was run by TCRdb on the PCR reads, yielding one entry per CDR3 protein. The table includes hundreds of thousands of distinct CDR3 sequences, more than 9% detected once. The material was peripheral blood, obtained 180 days after TCRalphabeta/CD19-depleted stem cell transplant. All receptors derive from a male patient aged 2-15 years who had a stem cell transplant for chronic granulomatous disease, so the T cells may come from the graft donor.

There are many counts of this clonotype. This chain uses TRBV11-2 with TRBJ2-1; D might be TRBD2 (5 bases). Germline V gives CDR1 SGHAT, CDR2 FQNNGV. The CDR3 spans 16 residues. The V and J ends lost 0 bases and 4 bases respectively, with 13 bases between them. The CDR3 bases are TGTGCCAGCAGCTTAGATAAGGCTAGCAGGTACAATGAGCAGTTCTTC. This sequence encodes CASSLDKASRYNEQFF.

This clonotype was recorded many times. This chain links TRBV29-1 with TRBJ2-1, with D possibly TRBD1 on 6 matching bases. The CDR3 consists of 14 residues. Germline V lookup: CDR1 SQVTM, CDR2 ANQGSEA. V lost 6 bases, J lost 4 bases, and 16 bases lay in between. CDR3 amino acids: CSVPQGTLYNEQFF. CDR3 DNA: TGCAGCGTGCCCCAGGGGACCCTATACAATGAGCAGTTCTTC.

The table lists this clonotype with many counts. The chain has TRBV7-6 and TRBJ2-3; 12 bases map to TRBD2. This CDR3 is 18 amino acids long. V shed 2 bases, J shed 3 bases, and the junction held 9 bases outside the gene matches. CDR1 is SGHVS and CDR2 is FNYEAQ in the germline V gene. CDR3 loop: CASSLWTSGDVWTDTQYF. The CDR3 nucleotides are TGTGCCAGCAGCTTATGGACTAGCGGGGATGTCTGGACAGATACGCAGTATTTT. The full variable domain, its missing parts supplied by reference TRBV7-6 and TRBJ2-3, is GAGVSQSPRYKVTKRGQDVALRCDPISGHVSLYWYRQALGQGPEFLTYFNYEAQQDKSGLPNDRFSAERPEGSISTLTIQRTEQRDSAMYRCASSLWTSGDVWTDTQYFGPGTRLTVL.

This clonotype was counted once. This clone may be a read error of a much larger clone one base away. V gene TRBV30 combines with J gene TRBJ2-1; D gene ambiguous. Per germline, CDR1 GTSNPN and CDR2 SVGIG (reference sequence). The CDR3 length is 13 residues. Trimming cost V 2 bases and J 5 bases, with 10 bases left between them. In nucleotides, the CDR3 is TGTGCCTGGAGTCCCCGACGAGACAATGAGCAGTTCTTC. It translates to CAWSPRRDNEQFF.

This clonotype showed up many times. The CDR3 DNA follows: TGCGCCAGCAGCATGGGACAGGGGAGTATCGAAAAACTGTTTTTT. Translated, it gives CASSMGQGSIEKLFF. The J gene is TRBJ1-4, the V gene TRBV5-1; the match to TRBD1 covers 10 bases. Germline V lookup: CDR1 SGHRS, CDR2 YFSETQ. The V and J ends lost 4 bases and 8 bases, in that order; junction bases with no gene match: 8. The CDR3 loop spans 15 amino acids. Supplemented by reference TRBV5-1 and TRBJ1-4, the full variable domain reads KAGVTQTPRYLIKTRGQQVTLSCSPISGHRSVSWYQQTPGQGLQFLFEYFSETQRNKGNFPGRFSGRQFSNSRSEMNVSTLELGDSALYLCASSMGQGSIEKLFFGSGTQLSVL.

This clonotype was detected a few times. This chain connects TRBV6-5 to TRBJ2-3, with a weak D call TRBD2 (5 bases). CDR3 length: 15 residues. CDR1 and CDR2 (germline): MNHEY, SVGAGI. The V end lost 0 bases, the J end lost 3 bases, and 10 bases lay between the germline ends. The CDR3 protein is CASSYSRTGTDTQYF. The DNA for the CDR3 is TGTGCCAGCAGTTACTCTCGTACGGGGACAGATACGCAGTATTTT.

This clonotype was seen repeatedly, ten times or more. This chain links TRBV12-3 or TRBV12-4 with TRBJ1-5, with D possibly TRBD1 on 6 matching bases. This CDR3 is 14 amino acids long. V was shortened by 3 bases and J by 3 bases, with 9 bases between the two germline ends. CDR3 sequence: CASSFGQNNQPQHF. The CDR3, as DNA: TGTGCCAGCAGTTTCGGACAGAACAATCAGCCCCAGCATTTT.

In this sample, this clonotype turned up many times. This sequence joins TRBV12-3 or TRBV12-4 and TRBJ2-1; 7 bases fit TRBD2. There are 15 residues in the CDR3. V lost 6 bases and J lost 2; bases outside the gene matches: 7. The CDR3 here is CASSKGLPPYNEQFF. The CDR3 DNA sequence: TGTGCCAGCAGCAAGGGACTACCTCCCTACAATGAGCAGTTCTTC.